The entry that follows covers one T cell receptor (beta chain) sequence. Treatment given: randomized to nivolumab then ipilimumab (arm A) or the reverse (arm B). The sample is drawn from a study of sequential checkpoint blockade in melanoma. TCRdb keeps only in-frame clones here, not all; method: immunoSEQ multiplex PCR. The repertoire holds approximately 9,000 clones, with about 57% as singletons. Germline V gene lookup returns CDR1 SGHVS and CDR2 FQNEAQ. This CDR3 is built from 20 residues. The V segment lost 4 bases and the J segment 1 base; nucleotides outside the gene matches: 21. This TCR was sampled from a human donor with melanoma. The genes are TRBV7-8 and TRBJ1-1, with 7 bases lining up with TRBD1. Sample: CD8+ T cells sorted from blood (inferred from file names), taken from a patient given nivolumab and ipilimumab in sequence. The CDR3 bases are TGTGCCAGCAGCTCAAAAGGACAGGAGGGTTACATGGGTAAGAACACTGAAGCTTTCTTT. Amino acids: CASSSKGQEGYMGKNTEAFF.